A single sample gave rise to the 23 T cell receptor beta chains below, sequenced in a study of T-cell reconstitution after alpha-beta-depleted transplantation in children. As it was prepared, the TCRbeta library received unique molecular identifiers. TCRdb itself ran the PCR reads through MiXCR, one entry per CDR3 protein. This table holds about 490,000 distinct CDR3 sequences, roughly a tenth found once. This specimen consisted of PBMCs, obtained before TCRalphabeta/CD19-depleted stem cell transplant. The source is a child aged 2-15 years with inherited bone marrow failure, due to receive a stem cell transplant.

This clonotype has a count of ten or more. The rearrangement joins TRBV11-1 to TRBJ2-2, with 8 bases fitting TRBD2. The CDR3 runs 18 residues. With 5 bases clipped from V and 3 bases from J, the junction kept 14 bases outside the gene matches. Per germline, CDR1 SGHAT and CDR2 FQDESV (reference sequence). As DNA, the CDR3 is TGTGCCAGCAGCGAACGCGAGGGTCCGGGACTAGACACCGGGGAGCTGTTTTTT. Protein product: CASSEREGPGLDTGELFF. The full variable domain, with the rest looked up from reference TRBV11-1 and TRBJ2-2, is EAEVAQSPRYKITEKSQAVAFWCDPISGHATLYWYRQILGQGPELLVQFQDESVVDDSQLPKDRFSAERLKGVDSTLKIQPAELGDSAMYLCASSEREGPGLDTGELFFGEGSRLTVL.

This clonotype appeared many times. J is TRBJ2-1 and V is TRBV5-5; 9 positions agree with TRBD1. The V gene end was trimmed by 2 bases and the J gene end by 9 bases; junction bases not matched to a gene: 6. The CDR3 has 14 amino acids. The V gene's germline CDR1 is SGHKS and CDR2 YYEKEE (reference sequence). Here the CDR3 DNA reads TGTGCCAGCAGCTTAAAGGACAGGGGAGGTGAGCAGTTCTTC. Its protein is CASSLKDRGGEQFF.

This clonotype was observed many times. V is TRBV20-1 and J is TRBJ1-1; no reliable D call. Germline V CDR1 and CDR2: DFQATT, SNEGSKA (reference sequence). This CDR3 contains 12 residues. Deletions cut 3 bases from V and 0 bases from J, with 5 bases between. The CDR3 DNA reads as TGCAGTGCTAGTGCACTGAACACTGAAGCTTTCTTT. Protein: CSASALNTEAFF.

This clonotype was picked up many times. V gene TRBV4-3 combines with J gene TRBJ2-1, with D perhaps given as TRBD1 or TRBD2 (5 bases each). The germline V gene has CDR1 LGHNA and CDR2 YSLEER. The germline V and J ends were trimmed by 0 bases and 4 bases, with 10 bases remaining between them. This CDR3 is built from 15 residues. CDR3: CASSQDRGAYNEQFF. CDR3 coding DNA: TGCGCCAGCAGCCAAGACCGAGGGGCTTACAATGAGCAGTTCTTC.

Comments on this clonotype: At one of its ends the junction is not consistent with the germline gene, which may arise from a read error. The chain combines TRBV6-5 with TRBJ2-5; 8 bases match TRBD2. Germline V gene sequence: CDR1 MNHEY, CDR2 SVGAGI. The CDR3 consists of 16 residues. CDR3 sequence: CASRLGVAGRQETQYF. CDR3 bases: TGTGCCAGCAGACTCGGGGTAGCGGGAAGACAAGAAACCCAGTACTTC.

This clonotype appeared many times. This chain uses TRBV29-1 with TRBJ2-7, with TRBD1 matching 7 bases. V was pared by 6 bases and J by 0 bases, with 2 bases of the junction left unmatched. The V gene's germline CDR1 is SQVTM and CDR2 ANQGSEA. There are 12 residues in the CDR3. The CDR3 is CSVTGTSYEQYF. The CDR3 nucleotides read TGCAGCGTGACAGGGACCTCCTACGAGCAGTACTTC.

Details on this clonotype: Possible read error: a much larger clone is one base away. The gene calls are TRBV20-1 and TRBJ2-7; the D is unclear. This CDR3 is built from 15 residues. The V gene's germline CDR1 is DFQATT and CDR2 SNEGSKA (reference sequence). The CDR3 spells CSAGDPRRYTDEQYF. The CDR3 DNA follows: TGCAGTGCTGGAGATCCGCGCAGGTATACGGACGAGCAGTACTTC.

This chain uses TRBV7-9 with TRBJ2-7; 12 bases line up with TRBD2. This CDR3 spans 14 amino acids. Germline V gene data show CDR1 as SEHNR and CDR2 as FQNEAQ (reference sequence). V gave up 7 bases and J gave up 5 bases; unmatched junction bases: 6. CDR3 sequence reads: CASTPTSGSNEQYF. The DNA for the CDR3 is TGTGCCAGCACCCCGACTAGCGGGAGTAACGAGCAGTACTTC.

The chain couples TRBV6-2 or TRBV6-3 to TRBJ2-1; tentative D call: TRBD2 (6 bases). CDR1 and CDR2 from the germline V gene are MNHEY and SVGEGT. The CDR3 is made up of 12 amino acids. Between the trimmed V and J ends, which lost 7 bases and 10 bases, there was a span of 14 bases. CDR3 residues: CASTLSGDEQFF. The CDR3 DNA sequence: TGTGCCAGCACGTTATCGGGAGACGAGCAGTTCTTC.

This clonotype showed up many times. The chain carries TRBV11-3 and TRBJ2-2; 11 bases agree with TRBD2. The germline V gene encodes CDR1 SGHNT and CDR2 YENEEA. The CDR3 consists of 16 residues. With V trimmed by 5 bases and J by 2 bases, 4 bases remained unmatched. CDR3 protein: CASSPTSGGNTGELFF. The CDR3 DNA follows: TGTGCCAGCAGCCCTACTAGCGGGGGAAACACCGGGGAGCTGTTTTTT.

With regard to this clonotype: This may stem from a read error, because a much larger clone lies one nucleotide away. This chain connects TRBV4-1 to TRBJ2-1; 11 bases map to TRBD2. This CDR3 is 21 amino acids long. Germline-derived CDR1 and CDR2 are MGHRA and YSYEKL. CDR3 amino acids: CASSQDHTPGLAAGSYNDQFF. Written as DNA, the CDR3 is TGCGCCAGCAGCCAAGACCATACGCCGGGACTAGCGGCCGGATCCTACAATGACCAGTTCTTC.

V gene TRBV19 combines with J gene TRBJ2-7, with 9 positions matching TRBD2. Germline V gene data show CDR1 as LNHDA and CDR2 as SQIVND (reference sequence). The CDR3 is 15 residues long. V dropped 4 bases and J dropped 2; count of bases not matched to a gene: 6. The CDR3 spells CASSRDSGSTYEQYF. The CDR3 bases are TGTGCCAGTAGTAGGGATAGCGGGAGTACCTACGAGCAGTACTTC.

In its sample, this clonotype was seen many times. The rearrangement joins TRBV7-2 to TRBJ2-1, with D possibly TRBD2 on 6 matching bases. Germline lookup yields CDR1 SGHTA and CDR2 FQGNSA. V dropped 1 base and J dropped 4 bases, with 17 bases sitting between them. CDR3 length equals 17 residues. The chain's CDR3 is CASSLVGTGVRYNEQFF. CDR3 nucleotide sequence: TGTGCCAGCAGCTTAGTAGGGACGGGAGTCCGATACAATGAGCAGTTCTTC. The full variable domain, its missing parts supplied by reference TRBV7-2 and TRBJ2-1, is GAGVSQSPSNKVTEKGKDVELRCDPISGHTALYWYRQSLGQGLEFLIYFQGNSAPDKSGLPSDRFSAERTGGSVSTLTIQRTQQEDSAVYLCASSLVGTGVRYNEQFFGPGTRLTVL.

Many counts were recorded for this clonotype. The chain couples TRBV20-1 to TRBJ2-7; 7 nucleotides align to TRBD2. The junction had 1 base not matched to a gene; V was cut back by 2 bases and J by 0 bases. The germline CDR1 and CDR2 sequences are DFQATT and SNEGSKA (reference sequence). This CDR3 has 13 amino acids. Here the CDR3 DNA reads TGCAGTGCTAGAATAGCGGGCTCCTACGAGCAGTACTTC. This sequence encodes CSARIAGSYEQYF.

Ten or more counts support this clonotype. The chain links TRBV7-9 to TRBJ1-1, with D perhaps TRBD1 (6 bases). Trimming removed 3 bases from V and 1 base from J, with 12 bases in between. The V gene's germline CDR1 is SEHNR and CDR2 FQNEAQ (reference sequence). The CDR3 has 15 residues. CDR3 residues: CASSLLPGENTEAFF. The CDR3 coding sequence is TGTGCCAGCAGCTTGCTTCCAGGGGAGAACACTGAAGCTTTCTTT.

This clonotype was seen at least ten times. The chain links TRBV14 to TRBJ2-7; no clear D gene. CDR3 length: 14 amino acids. Per germline, CDR1 SGHDN and CDR2 FVKESK. V was shortened by 4 bases and J by 2 bases, with 12 bases between the two germline ends. This chain's CDR3 is CASSPMGLTYEQYF. In DNA, the CDR3 is TGTGCCAGCAGCCCAATGGGTTTAACCTACGAGCAGTACTTC.

This clonotype was observed many times. The gene calls are TRBV9 and TRBJ2-5; a weak D match, TRBD2 (5 bases). The V and J ends lost 0 bases and 5 bases respectively, with 11 bases between them. Germline V gene sequence: CDR1 SGDLS, CDR2 YYNGEE. CDR3 length equals 14 residues. The chain's CDR3 is CASSVAPSRETQYF. For the CDR3, the DNA is TGTGCCAGCAGCGTAGCCCCTAGCCGGGAGACCCAGTACTTC. Based on the CDR3 plus reference TRBV9 and TRBJ2-5, the full variable domain is DSGVTQTPKHLITATGQRVTLRCSPRSGDLSVYWYQQSLDQGLQFLIQYYNGEERAKGNILERFSAQQFPDLHSELNLSSLELGDSALYFCASSVAPSRETQYFGPGTRLLVL.

The V and J genes are TRBV11-2 and TRBJ2-2; 10 nucleotides align to TRBD2. J gave up 5 bases and V 0 bases, and 9 bases lay outside the gene matches. The CDR3 is 18 residues long. Germline loops: CDR1 SGHAT, CDR2 FQNNGV. CDR3 loop: CASSLDGSGRPTTGELFF. The CDR3 DNA sequence: TGTGCCAGCAGCTTAGATGGTAGCGGGAGGCCTACTACCGGGGAGCTGTTTTTT.

Concerning this clonotype itself: A clone one base away is much larger, so this may be a read error. This chain connects TRBV6-5 to TRBJ1-1, with D perhaps matching TRBD1 (6 bases). Germline lookup yields CDR1 MNHEY and CDR2 SVGAGI. This CDR3 comprises 16 residues. The CDR3 loop reads CASSYTTHRVGTAAFF. CDR3 DNA sequence: TGTGCCAGCAGTTACACAACCCACAGGGTCGGCACTGCAGCTTTCTTT.

This clonotype was detected once. An end of the junction differs from the germline gene, which may be a read error. The gene calls are TRBV15 and TRBJ2-7; a possible D gene is TRBD2 (5 bases). CDR1 is LNHNV and CDR2 is YYDKDF in the germline V gene (reference sequence). The CDR3 has 15 residues. Here the CDR3 DNA reads TGTGCCACCAGCAGAGTACCGAGGGCGGTTGACGAGCAGTGCTTC. This sequence encodes CATSRVPRAVDEQCF.

This clonotype came up a few times. The V and J genes are TRBV2 and TRBJ1-2, with TRBD1 matching over 7 bases. Losses at the gene ends were 4 bases for V and 3 bases for J; bases not matched to a gene: 8. CDR1 is SNHLY and CDR2 is FYNNEI in the germline V gene. This CDR3 has 15 amino acids. The CDR3 protein is CASSAEGQKHYGYTF. CDR3 nucleotide sequence: TGTGCCAGCAGTGCTGAGGGACAGAAGCACTATGGCTACACCTTC.

This clonotype was counted a few times. The J gene is TRBJ2-3, the V gene TRBV19; D unresolved. The germline CDR1 and CDR2 sequences are LNHDA and SQIVND (reference sequence). The V end was cut by 5 bases, the J end by 2 bases, with 11 bases between. This CDR3 spans 14 amino acids. The CDR3 is CASSSYVATDTQYF. CDR3 DNA: TGTGCCAGTAGTTCCTACGTCGCCACAGATACGCAGTATTTT.

This clonotype appeared many times. The J gene is TRBJ2-3, the V gene TRBV12-3 or TRBV12-4, with 13 bases matching TRBD2. The CDR3 covers 17 residues. V shed 6 bases and J 3 bases; nucleotides not matched to a gene: 9. For the CDR3, the DNA is TGTGCCAGCAGCCGGACTAGCGGGAGACTTAAAACAGATACGCAGTATTTT. It encodes CASSRTSGRLKTDTQYF.